This T cell receptor beta chain was identified in a study of blood T cell repertoires in COVID-19. TCRdb's copy holds only in-frame clones and misses some; the assay was immunoSEQ multiplex PCR. This sample has fewer than 300,000 clones, with 60% to 75% found just once. This clone was found a few times. The trim removed 0 bases at V and 1 base at J, leaving 2 bases unmatched. Germline V CDR1 and CDR2: LGHDT, YNNKEL (reference sequence). The CDR3 loop spans 17 amino acids. Sequenced: peripheral blood. The TCR was taken from a woman aged 80 or older with acute or convalescent COVID-19. The genes are TRBV3-1 (or the pseudogene TRBV3-2) and TRBJ2-2; 10 bases align to TRBD2. The CDR3 region has the DNA TGTGCCAGCAGCCAAGACGGGACTAGCGAGAACACCGGGGAGCTGTTTTTT. It encodes CASSQDGTSENTGELFF.